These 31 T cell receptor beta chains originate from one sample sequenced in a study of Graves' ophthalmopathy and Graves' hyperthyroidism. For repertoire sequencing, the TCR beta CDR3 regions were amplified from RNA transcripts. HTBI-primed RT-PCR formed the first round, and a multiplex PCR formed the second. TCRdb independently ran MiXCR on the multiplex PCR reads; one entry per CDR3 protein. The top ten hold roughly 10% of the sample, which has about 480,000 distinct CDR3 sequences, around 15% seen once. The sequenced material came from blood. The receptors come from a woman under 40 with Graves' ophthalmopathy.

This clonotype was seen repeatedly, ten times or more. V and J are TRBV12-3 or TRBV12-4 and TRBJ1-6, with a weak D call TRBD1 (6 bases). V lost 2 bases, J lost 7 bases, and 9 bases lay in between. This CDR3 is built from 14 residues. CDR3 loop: CASSLSGENSPLHF. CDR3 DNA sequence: TGTGCCAGCAGTTTATCAGGGGAAAATTCACCCCTCCACTTT.

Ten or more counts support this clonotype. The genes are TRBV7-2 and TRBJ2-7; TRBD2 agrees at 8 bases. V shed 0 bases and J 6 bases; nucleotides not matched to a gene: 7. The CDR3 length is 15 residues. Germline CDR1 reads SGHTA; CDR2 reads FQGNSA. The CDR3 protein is CASSLAFRGGGEQYF. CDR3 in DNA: TGTGCCAGCAGCTTAGCGTTTCGGGGGGGCGGCGAGCAGTACTTC.

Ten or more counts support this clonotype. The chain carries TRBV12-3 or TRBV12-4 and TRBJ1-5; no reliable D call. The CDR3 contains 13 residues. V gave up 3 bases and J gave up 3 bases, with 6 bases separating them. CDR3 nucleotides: TGTGCCAGCAGTTTTACGGACAATCAGCCCCAGCATTTT. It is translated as CASSFTDNQPQHF.

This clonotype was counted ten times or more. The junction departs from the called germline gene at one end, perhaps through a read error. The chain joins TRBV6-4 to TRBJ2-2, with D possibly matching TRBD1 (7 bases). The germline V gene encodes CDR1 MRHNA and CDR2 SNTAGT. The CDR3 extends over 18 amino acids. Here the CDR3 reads CASSDRPTQQGGTGELFF. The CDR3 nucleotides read TGTGCCAGCAGTGATCGACCGACTCAGCAGGGGGGTACCGGTGAGCTGTTTTTT.

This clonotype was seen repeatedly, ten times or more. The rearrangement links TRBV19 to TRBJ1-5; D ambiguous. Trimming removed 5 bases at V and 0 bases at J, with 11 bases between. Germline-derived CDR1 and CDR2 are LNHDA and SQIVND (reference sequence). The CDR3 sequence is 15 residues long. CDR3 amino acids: CASSQGSNSNQPQHF. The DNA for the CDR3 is TGTGCCAGTAGTCAAGGTTCGAATAGCAATCAGCCCCAGCATTTT.

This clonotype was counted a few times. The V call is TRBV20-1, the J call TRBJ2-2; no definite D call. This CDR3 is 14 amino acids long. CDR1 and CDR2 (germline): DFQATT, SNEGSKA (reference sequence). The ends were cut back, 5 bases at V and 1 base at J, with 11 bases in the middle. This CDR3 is CSASRPGNTGELFF. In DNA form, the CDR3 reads TGCAGTGCTTCGAGGCCCGGGAACACCGGGGAGCTGTTTTTT.

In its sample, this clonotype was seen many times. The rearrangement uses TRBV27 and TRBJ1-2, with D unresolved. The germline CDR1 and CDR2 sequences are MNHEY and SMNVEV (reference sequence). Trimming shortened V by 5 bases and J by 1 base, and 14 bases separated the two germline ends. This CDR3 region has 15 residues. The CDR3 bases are TGTGCCAGCAGTCGTGCTGGAGAGGTTAACTATGGCTACACCTTC. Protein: CASSRAGEVNYGYTF.

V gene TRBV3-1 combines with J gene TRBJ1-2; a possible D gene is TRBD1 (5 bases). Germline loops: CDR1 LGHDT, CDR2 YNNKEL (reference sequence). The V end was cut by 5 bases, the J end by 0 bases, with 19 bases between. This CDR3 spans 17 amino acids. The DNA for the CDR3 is TGTGCCAGCAGCAAATCGGGACGAAGAGAAGCTAACTATGGCTACACCTTC. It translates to CASSKSGRREANYGYTF.

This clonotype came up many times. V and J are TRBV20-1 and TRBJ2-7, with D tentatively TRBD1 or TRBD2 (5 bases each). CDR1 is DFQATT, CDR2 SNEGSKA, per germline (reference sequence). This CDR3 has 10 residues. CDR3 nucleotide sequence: TGCAGCACCAGCAGGGAGGAGCAGTACTTC. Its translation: CSTSREEQYF.

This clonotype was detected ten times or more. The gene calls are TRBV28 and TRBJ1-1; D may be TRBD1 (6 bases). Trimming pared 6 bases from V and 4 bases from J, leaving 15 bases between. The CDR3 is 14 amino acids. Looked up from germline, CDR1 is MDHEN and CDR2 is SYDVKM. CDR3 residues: CASSRGGAGTEAFF. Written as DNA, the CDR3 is TGTGCCAGCAGCCGGGGGGGGGCAGGCACTGAAGCTTTCTTT.

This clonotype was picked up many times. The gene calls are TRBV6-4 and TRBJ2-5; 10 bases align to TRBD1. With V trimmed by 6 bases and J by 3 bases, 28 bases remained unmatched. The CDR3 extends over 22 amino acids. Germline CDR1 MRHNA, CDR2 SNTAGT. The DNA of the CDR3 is TGTGCCAGCAGGAGTTTCATCCTTCCCCGGGGCCGGGGGACAGGGGCCGAAGAGACCCAGTACTTC. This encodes CASRSFILPRGRGTGAEETQYF.

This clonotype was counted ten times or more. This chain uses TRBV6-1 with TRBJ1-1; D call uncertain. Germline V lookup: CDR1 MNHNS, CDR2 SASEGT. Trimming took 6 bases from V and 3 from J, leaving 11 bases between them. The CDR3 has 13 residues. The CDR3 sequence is CASRGGQYTEAFF. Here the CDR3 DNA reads TGTGCCAGCAGGGGTGGCCAATACACTGAAGCTTTCTTT.

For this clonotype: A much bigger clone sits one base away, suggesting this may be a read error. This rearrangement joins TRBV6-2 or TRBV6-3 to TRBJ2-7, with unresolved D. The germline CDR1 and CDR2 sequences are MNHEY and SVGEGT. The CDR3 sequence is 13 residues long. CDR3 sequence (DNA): TGTGTCAGCAGACCCGACGTGCACTACGAGCAGTACTTC. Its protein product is CVSRPDVHYEQYF.

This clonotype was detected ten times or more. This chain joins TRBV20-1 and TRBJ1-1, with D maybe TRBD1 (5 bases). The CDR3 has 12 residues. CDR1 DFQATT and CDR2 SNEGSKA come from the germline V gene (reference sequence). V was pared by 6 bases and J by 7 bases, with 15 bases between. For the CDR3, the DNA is TGCAGTGCCCCCAGGGAAAGAAATGAAGCTTTCTTT. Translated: CSAPRERNEAFF.

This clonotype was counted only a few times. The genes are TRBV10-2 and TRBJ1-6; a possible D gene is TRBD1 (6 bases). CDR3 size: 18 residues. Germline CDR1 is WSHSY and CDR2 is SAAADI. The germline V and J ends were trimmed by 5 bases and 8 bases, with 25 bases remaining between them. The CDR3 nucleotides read TGCGCCAGCAGTTTTGGTATCGGGGGTGACAGGAGTGATTCACCCCTCCACTTT. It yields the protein CASSFGIGGDRSDSPLHF.

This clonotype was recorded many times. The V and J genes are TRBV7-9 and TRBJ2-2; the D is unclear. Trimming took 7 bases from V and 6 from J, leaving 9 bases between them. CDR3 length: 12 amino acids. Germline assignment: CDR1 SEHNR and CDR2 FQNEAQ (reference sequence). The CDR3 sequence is CASTPWPGELFF. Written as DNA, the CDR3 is TGTGCCAGCACCCCATGGCCCGGGGAGCTGTTTTTT.

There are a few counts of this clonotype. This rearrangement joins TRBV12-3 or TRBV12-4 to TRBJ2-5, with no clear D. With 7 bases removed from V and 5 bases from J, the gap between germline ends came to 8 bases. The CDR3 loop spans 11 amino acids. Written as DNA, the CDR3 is TGTGCCAGCAAATCCCGGGAGACCCAGTACTTC. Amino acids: CASKSRETQYF.

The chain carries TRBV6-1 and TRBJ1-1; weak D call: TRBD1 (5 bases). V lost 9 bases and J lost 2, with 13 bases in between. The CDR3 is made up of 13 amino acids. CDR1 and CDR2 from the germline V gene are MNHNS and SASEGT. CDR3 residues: CASEGTANTEAFF. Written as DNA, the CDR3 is TGTGCCAGTGAAGGGACGGCCAACACTGAAGCTTTCTTT.

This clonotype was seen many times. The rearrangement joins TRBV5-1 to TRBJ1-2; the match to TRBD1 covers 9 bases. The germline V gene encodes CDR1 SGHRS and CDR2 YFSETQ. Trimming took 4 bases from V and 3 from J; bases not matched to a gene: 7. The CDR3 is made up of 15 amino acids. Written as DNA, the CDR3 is TGCGCCAGCAGCAGCACAGGGGGCGTTGACTATGGCTACACCTTC. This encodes CASSSTGGVDYGYTF. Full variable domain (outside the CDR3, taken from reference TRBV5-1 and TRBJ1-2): KAGVTQTPRYLIKTRGQQVTLSCSPISGHRSVSWYQQTPGQGLQFLFEYFSETQRNKGNFPGRFSGRQFSNSRSEMNVSTLELGDSALYLCASSSTGGVDYGYTFGSGTRLTVV.

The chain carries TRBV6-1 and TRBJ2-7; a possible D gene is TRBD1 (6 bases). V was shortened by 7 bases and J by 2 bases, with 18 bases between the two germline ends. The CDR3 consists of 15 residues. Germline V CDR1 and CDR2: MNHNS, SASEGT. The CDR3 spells CASTERGGSPYEQYF. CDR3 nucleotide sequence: TGTGCCAGCACCGAAAGAGGGGGATCCCCCTACGAGCAGTACTTC.

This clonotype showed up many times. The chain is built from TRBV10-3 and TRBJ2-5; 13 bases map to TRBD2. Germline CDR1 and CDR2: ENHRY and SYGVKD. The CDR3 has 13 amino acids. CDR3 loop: CGTSGSGQETQYF. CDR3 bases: TGTGGGACTAGCGGGAGTGGGCAAGAGACCCAGTACTTC.

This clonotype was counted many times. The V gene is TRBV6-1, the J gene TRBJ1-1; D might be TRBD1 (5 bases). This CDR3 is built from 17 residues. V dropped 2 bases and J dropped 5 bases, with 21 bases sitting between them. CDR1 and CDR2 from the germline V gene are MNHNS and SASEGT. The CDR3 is CASSEFGAIGGNTEAFF. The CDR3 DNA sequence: TGTGCCAGCAGTGAATTTGGGGCCATTGGGGGGAATACTGAAGCTTTCTTT.

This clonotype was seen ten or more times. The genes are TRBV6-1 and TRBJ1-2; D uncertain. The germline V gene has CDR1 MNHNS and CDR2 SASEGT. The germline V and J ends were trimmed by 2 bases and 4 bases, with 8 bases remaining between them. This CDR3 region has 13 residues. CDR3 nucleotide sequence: TGTGCCAGCAGTGAAAGCCAGCGCTATGGCTACACCTTC. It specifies CASSESQRYGYTF.

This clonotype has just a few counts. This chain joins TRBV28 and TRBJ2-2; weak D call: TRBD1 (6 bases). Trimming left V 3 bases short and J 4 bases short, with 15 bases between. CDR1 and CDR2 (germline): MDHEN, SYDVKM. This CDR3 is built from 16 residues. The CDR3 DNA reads TGTGCCAGCAGTTTGTCGGCTTGGACAGCCACCGGGGAGCTGTTTTTT. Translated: CASSLSAWTATGELFF.

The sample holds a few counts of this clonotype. The CDR3 is CASSFATGRETQYF. In DNA form, the CDR3 reads TGTGCCAGCAGTTTCGCGACAGGGAGGGAGACCCAGTACTTC. This chain links TRBV28 with TRBJ2-5, with D maybe TRBD1 (7 bases). V dropped 3 bases and J dropped 5 bases, with 13 bases sitting between them. This CDR3 spans 14 amino acids. Germline V gene data show CDR1 as MDHEN and CDR2 as SYDVKM.

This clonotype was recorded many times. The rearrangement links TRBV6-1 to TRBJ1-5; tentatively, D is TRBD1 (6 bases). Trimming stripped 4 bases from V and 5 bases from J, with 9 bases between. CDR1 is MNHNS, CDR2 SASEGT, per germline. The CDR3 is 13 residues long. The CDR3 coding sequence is TGTGCCAGCAGTGTACACAGGGATCAGCCCCAGCATTTT. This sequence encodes CASSVHRDQPQHF.

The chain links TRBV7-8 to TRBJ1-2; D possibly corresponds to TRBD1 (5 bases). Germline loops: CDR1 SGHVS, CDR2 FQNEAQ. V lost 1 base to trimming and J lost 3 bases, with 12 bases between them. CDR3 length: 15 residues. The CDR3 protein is CASSLGRRGHYGYTF. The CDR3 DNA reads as TGTGCCAGCAGCTTAGGGCGGAGGGGACACTATGGCTACACCTTC.

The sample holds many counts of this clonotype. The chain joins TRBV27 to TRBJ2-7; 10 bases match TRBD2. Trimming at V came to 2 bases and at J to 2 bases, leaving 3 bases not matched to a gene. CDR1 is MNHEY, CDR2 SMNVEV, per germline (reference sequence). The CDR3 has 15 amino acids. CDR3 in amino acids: CASSLGLAATYEQYF. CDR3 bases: TGTGCCAGCAGTTTAGGACTAGCGGCAACCTACGAGCAGTACTTC.

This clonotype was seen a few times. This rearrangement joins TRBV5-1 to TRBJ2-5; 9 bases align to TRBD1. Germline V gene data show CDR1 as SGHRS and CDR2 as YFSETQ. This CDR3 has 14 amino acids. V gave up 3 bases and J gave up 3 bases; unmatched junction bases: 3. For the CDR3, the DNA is TGCGCCAGCAGCTACCGGGACAGGGAAGAGACCCAGTACTTC. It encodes CASSYRDREETQYF.

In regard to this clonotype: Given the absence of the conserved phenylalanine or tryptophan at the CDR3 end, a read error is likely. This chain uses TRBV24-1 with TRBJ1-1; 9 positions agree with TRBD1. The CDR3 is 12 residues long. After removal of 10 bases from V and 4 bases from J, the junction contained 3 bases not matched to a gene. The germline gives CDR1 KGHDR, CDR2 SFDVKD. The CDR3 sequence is CATQQGATEAFC. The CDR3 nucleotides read TGTGCCACGCAACAGGGGGCCACTGAAGCTTTCTGT.

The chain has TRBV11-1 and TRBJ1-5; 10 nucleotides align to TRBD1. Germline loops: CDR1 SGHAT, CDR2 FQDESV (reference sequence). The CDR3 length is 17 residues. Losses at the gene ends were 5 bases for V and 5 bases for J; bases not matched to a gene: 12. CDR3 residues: CASSTWGGQGLDQPQHF. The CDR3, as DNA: TGTGCCAGCAGCACCTGGGGGGGACAGGGGCTCGATCAGCCCCAGCATTTT.